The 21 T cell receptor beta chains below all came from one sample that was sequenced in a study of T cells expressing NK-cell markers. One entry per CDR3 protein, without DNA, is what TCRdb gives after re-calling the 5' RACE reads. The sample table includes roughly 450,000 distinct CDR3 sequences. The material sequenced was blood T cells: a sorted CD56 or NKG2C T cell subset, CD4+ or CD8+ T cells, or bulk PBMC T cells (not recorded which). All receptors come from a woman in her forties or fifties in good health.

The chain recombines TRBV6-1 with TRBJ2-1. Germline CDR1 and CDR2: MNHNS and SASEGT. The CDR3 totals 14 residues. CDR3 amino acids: CASLRTGMSIEQFF.

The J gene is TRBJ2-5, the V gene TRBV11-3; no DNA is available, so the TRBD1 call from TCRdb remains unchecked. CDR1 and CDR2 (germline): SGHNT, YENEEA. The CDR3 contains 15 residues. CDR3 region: CASSLTRQIQETQYF.

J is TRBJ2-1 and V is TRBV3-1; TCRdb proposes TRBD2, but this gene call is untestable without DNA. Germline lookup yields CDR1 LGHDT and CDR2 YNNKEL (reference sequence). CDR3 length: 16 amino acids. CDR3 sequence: CASSYVAGGTYNEQFF.

The CDR3 sequence: CASSPVGMSEQFF. The chain employs TRBV5-1 and TRBJ2-1. The CDR3 consists of 13 residues. The germline V gene has CDR1 SGHRS and CDR2 YFSETQ.

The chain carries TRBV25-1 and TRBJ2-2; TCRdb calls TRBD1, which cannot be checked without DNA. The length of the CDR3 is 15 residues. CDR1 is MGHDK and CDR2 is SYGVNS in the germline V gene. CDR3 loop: CATNPGTGFTGELFF.

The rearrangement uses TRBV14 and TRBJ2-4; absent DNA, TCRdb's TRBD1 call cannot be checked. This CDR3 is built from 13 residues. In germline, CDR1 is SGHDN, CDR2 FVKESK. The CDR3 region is CASSQISGNIQYF. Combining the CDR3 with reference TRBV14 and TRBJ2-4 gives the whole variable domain EAGVTQFPSHSVIEKGQTVTLRCDPISGHDNLYWYRRVMGKEIKFLLHFVKESKQDESGMPNNRFLAERTGGTYSTLKVQPAELEDSGVYFCASSQISGNIQYFGAGTRLSVL.

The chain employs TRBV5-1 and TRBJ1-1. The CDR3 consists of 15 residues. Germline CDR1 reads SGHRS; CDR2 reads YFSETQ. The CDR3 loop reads CASSLETALNTEAFF.

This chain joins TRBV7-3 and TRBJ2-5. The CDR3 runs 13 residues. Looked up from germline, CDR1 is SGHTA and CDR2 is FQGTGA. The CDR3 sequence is CASSFGSGETQYF. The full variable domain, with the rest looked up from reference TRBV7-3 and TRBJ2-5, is GAGVSQTPSNKVTEKGKYVELRCDPISGHTALYWYRQSLGQGPEFLIYFQGTGAADDSGLPNDRFFAVRPEGSVSTLKIQRTERGDSAVYLCASSFGSGETQYFGPGTRLLVL.

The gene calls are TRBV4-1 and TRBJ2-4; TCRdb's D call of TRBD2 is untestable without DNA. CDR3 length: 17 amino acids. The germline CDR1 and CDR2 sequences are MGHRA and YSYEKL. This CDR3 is CASSTSGRADFENIQYF.

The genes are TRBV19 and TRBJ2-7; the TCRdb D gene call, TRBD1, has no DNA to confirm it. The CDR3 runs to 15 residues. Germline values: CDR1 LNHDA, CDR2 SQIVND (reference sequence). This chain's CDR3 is CASSARTGKSYEQYF.

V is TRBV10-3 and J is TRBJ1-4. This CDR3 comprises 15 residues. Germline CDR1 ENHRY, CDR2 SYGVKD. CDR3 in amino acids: CAISELERTNEKLFF.

The CDR3 spells CASTSQDSLPREADTQYF. The V call is TRBV12-3 or TRBV12-4, the J call TRBJ2-3; TCRdb's assignment of TRBD1 cannot be checked, as there is no DNA. CDR3 length: 18 residues.

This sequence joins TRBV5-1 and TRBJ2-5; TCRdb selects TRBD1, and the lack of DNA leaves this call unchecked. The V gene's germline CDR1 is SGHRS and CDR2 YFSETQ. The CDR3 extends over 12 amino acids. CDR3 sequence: CASTDSQETQYF.

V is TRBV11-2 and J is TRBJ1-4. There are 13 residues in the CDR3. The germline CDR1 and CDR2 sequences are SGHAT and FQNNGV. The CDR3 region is CASSSSSVGKLFF.

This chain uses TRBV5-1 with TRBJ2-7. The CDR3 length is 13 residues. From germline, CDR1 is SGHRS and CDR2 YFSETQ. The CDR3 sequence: CASSRASFGEQYF. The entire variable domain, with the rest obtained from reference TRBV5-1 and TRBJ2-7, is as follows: KAGVTQTPRYLIKTRGQQVTLSCSPISGHRSVSWYQQTPGQGLQFLFEYFSETQRNKGNFPGRFSGRQFSNSRSEMNVSTLELGDSALYLCASSRASFGEQYFGPGTRLTVT.

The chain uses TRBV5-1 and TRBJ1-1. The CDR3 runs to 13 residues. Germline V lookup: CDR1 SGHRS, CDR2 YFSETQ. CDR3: CASSIFGDTEAFF.

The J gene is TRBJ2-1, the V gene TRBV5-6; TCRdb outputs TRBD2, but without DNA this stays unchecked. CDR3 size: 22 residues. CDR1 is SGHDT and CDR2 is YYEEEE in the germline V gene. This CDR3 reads CASSIRIRSGRASAKSYNEQFF.

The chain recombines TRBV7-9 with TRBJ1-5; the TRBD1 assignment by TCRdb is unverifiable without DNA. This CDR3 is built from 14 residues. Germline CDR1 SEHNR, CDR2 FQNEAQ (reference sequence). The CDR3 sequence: CASSFEGRNQPQHF.

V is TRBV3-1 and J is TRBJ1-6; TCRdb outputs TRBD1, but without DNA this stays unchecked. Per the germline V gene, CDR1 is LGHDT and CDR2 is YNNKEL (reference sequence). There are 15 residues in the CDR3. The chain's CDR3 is CASSQADSFNSPLHF.

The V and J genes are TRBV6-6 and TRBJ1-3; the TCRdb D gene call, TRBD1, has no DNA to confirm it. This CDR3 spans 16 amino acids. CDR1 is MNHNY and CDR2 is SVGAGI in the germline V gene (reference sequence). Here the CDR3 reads CASSFISGGSGNTIYF.

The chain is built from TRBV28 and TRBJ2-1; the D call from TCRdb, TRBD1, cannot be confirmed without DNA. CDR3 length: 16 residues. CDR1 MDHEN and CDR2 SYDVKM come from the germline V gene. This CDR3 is CASSSYDRVRRDEQFF. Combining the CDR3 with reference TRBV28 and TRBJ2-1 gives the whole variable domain DVKVTQSSRYLVKRTGEKVFLECVQDMDHENMFWYRQDPGLGLRLIYFSYDVKMKEKGDIPEGYSVSREKKERFSLILESASTNQTSMYLCASSSYDRVRRDEQFFGPGTRLTVL.